The clone carrying this T cell receptor (beta chain) came up many times. Its antigen is as yet unknown. This sample was taken from a study of blood T cells in healthy people across ages. Overall study results and limits: Naive and antigen-experienced cells could not be conclusively compared, given unsorted PBMCs.

A J-beta primer mix and a sample-barcoded 5' primer were used in a second PCR of about 6 to 12 cycles. TCRdb processed the 5' RACE reads anew with MiXCR; each CDR3 protein has one entry. The repertoire holds roughly 680,000 distinct CDR3 sequences, around half seen once, with roughly a third in the top ten. The TCR sequence derives from an older woman in good health. Sequencing was performed on blood.

The CDR3 here is CASIWTGGDTEAFF. Here the CDR3 DNA reads TGTGCCAGCATATGGACAGGGGGGGACACTGAAGCTTTCTTT. This rearrangement joins TRBV28 to TRBJ1-1; 10 positions agree with TRBD1. The CDR3 covers 14 residues. CDR1 is MDHEN and CDR2 is SYDVKM in the germline V gene. Trimming took 7 bases from V and 3 from J; bases not matched to a gene: 5.